This passage covers 21 T cell receptor beta chains from one sample sequenced in a study of beta chain features in type 1 diabetes. Sequenced material consisted of expressed TCRB transcripts (all of the isolated RNA was reverse transcribed). Profiled with immunoSEQ multiplex PCR; TCRdb holds only in-frame clones, not every one. The profile shows 500,000 to 700,000 clones, 15% to 18% of them singletons. Material for sequencing was naive CD4+ T cells from blood. The receptor set was obtained from a man aged 18-30 years in good health.

This clone was counted only a few times. The rearrangement links TRBV5-1 to TRBJ1-1, with 9 bases identical to TRBD1. Germline V gene lookup returns CDR1 SGHRS and CDR2 YFSETQ. This CDR3 region has 17 residues. J was trimmed by 4 bases and V by 0 bases; bases with no gene match: 10. As DNA, the CDR3 is TGCGCCAGCAGCTTGGGGGACAGGGCGCTACAGAGCACTGAAGCTTTCTTT. Its protein is CASSLGDRALQSTEAFF.

This sequence joins TRBV28 and TRBJ1-5; D is unclear. CDR1 and CDR2 from the germline V gene are MDHEN and SYDVKM. There are 14 residues in the CDR3. V shed 1 base and J shed 4 bases, with 8 bases lying between them. CDR3 residues: CASSLSPRNQPQHF. CDR3 DNA: TGTGCCAGCAGTTTATCCCCCAGGAATCAGCCCCAGCATTTT.

This clone appeared a few times. The same CDR3 can be traced to other DNA sequences in this sample. The chain is built from TRBV30 and TRBJ2-1; TRBD2 is a possible D gene (6 bases). The germline gives CDR1 GTSNPN, CDR2 SVGIG (reference sequence). The CDR3 consists of 17 residues. Trimming took 1 base from V and 8 from J, leaving 24 bases between them. CDR3 sequence: CAWSDLSGGVGFYEQFF. Here the CDR3 DNA reads TGTGCCTGGAGTGACTTGAGTGGAGGGGTTGGATTCTATGAGCAGTTCTTC.

The chain links TRBV4-1 to TRBJ2-1; no definite D call. V was clipped by 0 bases and J by 7 bases, with 4 bases between them. The CDR3 has 12 amino acids. CDR1 is MGHRA and CDR2 is YSYEKL in the germline V gene. This chain's CDR3 is CASSQELNEQFF. The DNA for the CDR3 is TGCGCCAGCAGCCAAGAATTGAATGAGCAGTTCTTC.

The V gene is TRBV4-1, the J gene TRBJ2-7; unclear D gene. Trimming took off 4 bases at V and 0 bases at J, with 10 bases between the two ends. The CDR3 covers 14 residues. Germline V gene lookup returns CDR1 MGHRA and CDR2 YSYEKL. The CDR3 loop reads CASSRDSFSYEQYF. The DNA of the CDR3 is TGCGCCAGCAGCCGAGATTCATTCTCCTACGAGCAGTACTTC.

This clone has a handful of counts. This chain joins TRBV27 and TRBJ2-7, with D tentatively TRBD2 (7 bases). Trimming stripped 6 bases from V and 2 bases from J, with 20 bases between. CDR1 MNHEY and CDR2 SMNVEV come from the germline V gene (reference sequence). This CDR3 has 16 residues. The CDR3 sequence is CASSVGGLAATYEQYF. In DNA form, the CDR3 reads TGTGCCAGCAGCGTGGGGGGGCTAGCGGCGACCTACGAGCAGTACTTC.

The CDR3 DNA follows: TGTGCCAGCAGCTTTTTATCTGCCGGATACGAGCAGTACTTC. Translated: CASSFLSAGYEQYF. The rearrangement uses TRBV7-9 and TRBJ2-7; the D is unclear. The CDR3 length is 14 residues. Germline V gives CDR1 SEHNR, CDR2 FQNEAQ (reference sequence). V lost 3 bases, J lost 4 bases, and 13 bases lay in between.

The gene calls are TRBV5-1 and TRBJ2-1, with D tentatively TRBD1 (5 bases). Germline V lookup: CDR1 SGHRS, CDR2 YFSETQ. V lost 0 bases to trimming and J lost 7 bases, with 8 bases between them. CDR3 length equals 13 residues. CDR3 protein: CASSLAGKNEQFF. The DNA of the CDR3 is TGCGCCAGCAGCTTGGCAGGGAAGAATGAGCAGTTCTTC.

This chain uses TRBV28 with TRBJ2-7; tentative D call: TRBD2 (5 bases). V was shortened by 3 bases and J by 2 bases, with 14 bases between the two germline ends. The CDR3 length is 15 residues. Per germline, CDR1 MDHEN and CDR2 SYDVKM. The DNA for the CDR3 is TGTGCCAGCAGTTTTCCCGGAGGCAGGCCCTACGAGCAGTACTTC. This translates into CASSFPGGRPYEQYF. The full variable domain, completed using reference TRBV28 and TRBJ2-7, is DVKVTQSSRYLVKRTGEKVFLECVQDMDHENMFWYRQDPGLGLRLIYFSYDVKMKEKGDIPEGYSVSREKKERFSLILESASTNQTSMYLCASSFPGGRPYEQYFGPGTRLTVT.

This chain joins TRBV6-5 and TRBJ1-3, with unresolved D. V was cut by 2 bases and J by 4 bases, with 12 bases left in between. The CDR3 covers 15 residues. Germline CDR1 MNHEY, CDR2 SVGAGI. This CDR3 is CASSYGDLGGNTIYF. The CDR3 DNA sequence: TGTGCCAGCAGTTACGGGGATTTAGGCGGAAACACCATATATTTT.

This clone was detected only a few times. V gene TRBV7-6 combines with J gene TRBJ2-7; 7 nucleotides agree with TRBD2. CDR1 is SGHVS and CDR2 is FNYEAQ in the germline V gene. The CDR3 loop spans 15 amino acids. V dropped 8 bases and J dropped 1; count of bases not matched to a gene: 11. CDR3 in DNA: TGTGCCAGCGTCCCTGTTGGGGGACTATCCTACGAGCAGTACTTC. As protein: CASVPVGGLSYEQYF.

The V and J genes are TRBV5-1 and TRBJ1-1; possible D gene TRBD1, 5 bases. Germline values: CDR1 SGHRS, CDR2 YFSETQ. Trimming stripped 4 bases from V and 1 base from J, with 17 bases between. This CDR3 comprises 16 residues. CDR3 nucleotides: TGCGCCAGCAGCGTCGAGGCGCGGGGACCGAACACTGAAGCTTTCTTT. This translates into CASSVEARGPNTEAFF.

This sequence joins TRBV2 and TRBJ1-5; D might be TRBD1 (6 bases). The CDR3 consists of 15 residues. Trimming shortened V by 5 bases and J by 0 bases, and 11 bases separated the two germline ends. Germline V gene sequence: CDR1 SNHLY, CDR2 FYNNEI. CDR3: CASSWGRLSNQPQHF. CDR3 nucleotides: TGTGCCAGCAGTTGGGGGCGTCTTAGCAATCAGCCCCAGCATTTT.

The genes are TRBV5-1 and TRBJ2-1; a possible D gene is TRBD1 (5 bases). The germline CDR1 and CDR2 sequences are SGHRS and YFSETQ. The germline V and J ends were trimmed by 5 bases and 7 bases, with 28 bases remaining between them. The CDR3 is made up of 18 amino acids. This chain's CDR3 is CASRRRVLTVIGENEQFF. The CDR3 DNA is TGCGCCAGCAGGAGACGCGTCCTGACAGTAATCGGCGAGAATGAGCAGTTCTTC.

This clone was seen more than once but under ten times. This CDR3 is CASSVLGGQGPVEQYF. CDR3 coding DNA: TGTGCCAGCAGCGTACTAGGAGGACAGGGGCCCGTCGAGCAGTACTTC. The chain couples TRBV9 to TRBJ2-7, with TRBD1 matching 9 bases. There are 16 residues in the CDR3. From germline, CDR1 is SGDLS and CDR2 YYNGEE. V dropped 1 base and J dropped 6; count of bases not matched to a gene: 11.

This clone was seen more than once but under ten times. V and J are TRBV25-1 and TRBJ2-7; D gene uncertain. V lost 6 bases and J 3 bases, leaving 9 bases between the germline ends. Per the germline V gene, CDR1 is MGHDK and CDR2 is SYGVNS. The CDR3 runs 12 residues. In DNA form, the CDR3 reads TGTGCCAGCAGCCGGGTTGGCTACGAGCAGTACTTC. It translates to CASSRVGYEQYF.

This clone was detected only a few times. The chain uses TRBV14 and TRBJ1-1, with 7 bases fitting TRBD1. The germline V gene encodes CDR1 SGHDN and CDR2 FVKESK. The V and J ends lost 8 bases and 4 bases, in that order; junction bases with no gene match: 10. The CDR3 runs to 14 residues. CDR3 region: CASQWGTAITEAFF. The CDR3 region has the DNA TGTGCCAGCCAGTGGGGGACAGCAATCACTGAAGCTTTCTTT.

This clone has only a few counts. J is TRBJ2-4 and V is TRBV28, with 7 bases that match TRBD2. This CDR3 is built from 18 residues. Germline-derived CDR1 and CDR2 are MDHEN and SYDVKM. J was trimmed by 1 base and V by 4 bases; bases with no gene match: 13. CDR3 in DNA: TGTGCCAGCAGTTCCGGGGGGAGGGGTGGTGTGGCCAAAAACATTCAGTACTTC. Amino acids: CASSSGGRGGVAKNIQYF.

The sample holds a few counts of this clone. The genes are TRBV7-9 and TRBJ1-6; a weak D match, TRBD1 (5 bases). Germline assignment: CDR1 SEHNR and CDR2 FQNEAQ (reference sequence). The V gene lost 0 bases and the J gene lost 5 bases, with 17 bases spanning the gap. This CDR3 contains 18 residues. DNA of the CDR3: TGTGCCAGCAGCTTAGCGGGTGCAGGGAACCAGAATAATTCACCCCTCCACTTT. It translates to CASSLAGAGNQNNSPLHF.

The chain joins TRBV7-2 to TRBJ2-7; D gene ambiguous. Germline CDR1 reads SGHTA; CDR2 reads FQGNSA. The CDR3 loop spans 14 amino acids. Trimming took off 5 bases at V and 1 base at J, with 12 bases between the two ends. The CDR3 region is CASSTSYRSYEQYF. DNA for the CDR3: TGTGCCAGCAGCACCAGTTACCGTTCCTACGAGCAGTACTTC. The full variable domain, completed using reference TRBV7-2 and TRBJ2-7, is GAGVSQSPSNKVTEKGKDVELRCDPISGHTALYWYRQSLGQGLEFLIYFQGNSAPDKSGLPSDRFSAERTGGSVSTLTIQRTQQEDSAVYLCASSTSYRSYEQYFGPGTRLTVT.

The V gene is TRBV14, the J gene TRBJ2-4; unclear D gene. V was cut by 0 bases and J by 4 bases, with 10 bases left in between. The CDR3 is 15 amino acids. CDR1 is SGHDN, CDR2 FVKESK, per germline. This CDR3 reads CASSQDGDGKNIQYF. CDR3 in DNA: TGTGCCAGCAGCCAAGATGGCGACGGGAAAAACATTCAGTACTTC. Together with reference TRBV14 and TRBJ2-4, the CDR3 gives the full variable domain: EAGVTQFPSHSVIEKGQTVTLRCDPISGHDNLYWYRRVMGKEIKFLLHFVKESKQDESGMPNNRFLAERTGGTYSTLKVQPAELEDSGVYFCASSQDGDGKNIQYFGAGTRLSVL.